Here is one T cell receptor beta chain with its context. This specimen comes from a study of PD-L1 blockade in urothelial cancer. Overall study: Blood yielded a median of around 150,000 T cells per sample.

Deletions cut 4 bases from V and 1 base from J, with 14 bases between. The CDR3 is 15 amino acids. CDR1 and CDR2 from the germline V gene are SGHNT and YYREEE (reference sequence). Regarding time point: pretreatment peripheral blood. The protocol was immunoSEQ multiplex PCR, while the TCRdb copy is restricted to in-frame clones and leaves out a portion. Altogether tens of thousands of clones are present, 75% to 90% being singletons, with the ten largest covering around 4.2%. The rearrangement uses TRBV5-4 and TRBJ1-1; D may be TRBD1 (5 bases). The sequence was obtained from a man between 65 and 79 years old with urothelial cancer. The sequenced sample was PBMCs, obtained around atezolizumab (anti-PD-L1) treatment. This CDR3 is CASSPGAGKNTEAFF. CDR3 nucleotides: TGTGCCAGCAGCCCTGGTGCAGGGAAGAACACTGAAGCTTTCTTT.